This TCR beta chain was documented in a study of cytomegalovirus exposure and HLA in healthy donors. The V gene lost 2 bases and the J gene lost 1 base, with 9 bases spanning the gap. The V gene's germline CDR1 is SEHNR and CDR2 FQNEAQ (reference sequence). CDR3 size: 15 residues. The PCR used 60 Vbeta and 13 Jbeta primers. Profiled with immunoSEQ multiplex PCR; TCRdb holds only in-frame clones, not every one. The sample lists about 140,000 clones; 75% to 90% were seen once. The rearrangement uses TRBV7-9 and TRBJ1-5; possible D gene TRBD1, 5 bases. Specimen: PBMCs. The sequence came from a female donor in good health and CMV-seronegative. The CDR3 bases are TGTGCCAGCAGCTTATCATCAGGGAGCAATCAGCCCCAGCATTTT. The encoded protein is CASSLSSGSNQPQHF.